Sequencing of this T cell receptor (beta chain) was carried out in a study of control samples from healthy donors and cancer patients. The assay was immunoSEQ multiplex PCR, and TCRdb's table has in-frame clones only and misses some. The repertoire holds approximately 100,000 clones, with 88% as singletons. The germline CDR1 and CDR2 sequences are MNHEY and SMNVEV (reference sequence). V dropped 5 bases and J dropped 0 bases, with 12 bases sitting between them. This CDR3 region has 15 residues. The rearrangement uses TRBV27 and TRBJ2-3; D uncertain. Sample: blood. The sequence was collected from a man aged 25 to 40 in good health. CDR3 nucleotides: TGTGCCAGCAGTCTCCGGGTGCCTAGCACAGATACGCAGTATTTT. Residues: CASSLRVPSTDTQYF.